This T cell receptor (beta chain) was retrieved from a study of blood T cell repertoires in COVID-19. Authors' methods: From reference gene primer amplification, estimates of nucleated cell counts were derived. TCRdb's table, derived via immunoSEQ multiplex PCR, lists solely in-frame clones and lacks some. Clonal size and the V and J genes are those of that table, whereas D and trimming came from the DNA. The table lists approximately 200,000 clones, around 87% of them singletons. The sequencing sample was made of peripheral blood. The clonotype originates from a man aged 60 to 75 who had recovered from COVID-19.

CDR3 nucleotides: TGTGCCATCAGTGAGCCGACGAGGGGACAGAGCTCCTACGAGCAGTACTTC. Translating it yields CAISEPTRGQSSYEQYF. This chain uses TRBV10-3 with TRBJ2-7; 7 positions agree with TRBD1. The CDR3 spans 17 residues. Per the germline V gene, CDR1 is ENHRY and CDR2 is SYGVKD. V shed 2 bases, J shed 0 bases, and the junction held 10 bases outside the gene matches.